These 30 T cell receptor beta chains were sequenced from one sample in a study of breast tumors, draining lymph nodes, adjacent tissues listed by TCRdb under 2016. Lymph node samples came from the axillary draining lymph nodes of breast cancer patients. Libraries came from multiplex PCR. Instrument used: Illumina HiSeq 2000. TCRdb reanalyzed the raw reads on its own, using fastp at Q25 for trimming and MiXCR for clone calling, and kept in-frame beta chains. Each entry is one CDR3 protein sequence, shown with its most common DNA and genes. Recorded for this sample are hundreds of thousands of distinct CDR3 sequences; 32% of them occurred a single time. In total, the top ten clones hold approximately 1.4% of the sample. Sequenced sample: axillary lymph node tissue. These receptors were collected from a female donor with breast cancer. Some clones in this sample may be carry-over from other donors' samples.

In this sample, this clonotype turned up many times. This rearrangement joins TRBV6-6 to TRBJ2-1; TRBD2 agrees at 8 bases. Germline CDR1 and CDR2: MNHNY and SVGAGI (reference sequence). V was clipped by 6 bases and J by 9 bases; unmatched bases: 13. CDR3 length equals 15 residues. The DNA of the CDR3 is TGTGCCAGCAGAGCATGGCGGGAGGTCGGAGGTGAGCAGTTCTTC. It is translated as CASRAWREVGGEQFF.

This clonotype has at least ten counts. Relative to the germline gene, one junction end is altered; a read error may explain this. The rearrangement links TRBV14 to TRBJ2-5; D is uncertain. The CDR3 has 14 amino acids. Germline values: CDR1 SGHDN, CDR2 FVKESK. The CDR3 loop is CASSQELSQQTQYF. CDR3 coding DNA: TGTGCCAGCAGCCAAGAACTGTCCCAACAGACCCAGTACTTC. Variable domain in full (rest from reference TRBV14 and TRBJ2-5): EAGVTQFPSHSVIEKGQTVTLRCDPISGHDNLYWYRRVMGKEIKFLLHFVKESKQDESGMPNNRFLAERTGGTYSTLKVQPAELEDSGVYFCASSQELSQQTQYFGPGTRLLVL.

The chain has TRBV6-5 and TRBJ2-2; D gene uncertain. The V end was cut by 4 bases, the J end by 6 bases, with 12 bases between. The germline V gene encodes CDR1 MNHEY and CDR2 SVGAGI. The CDR3 is 14 residues long. CDR3 DNA: TGTGCCAGCAGTTCCGATACCGGCCCCGGGGAGCTGTTTTTT. Protein sequence: CASSSDTGPGELFF.

The chain is built from TRBV7-9 and TRBJ2-5, with D uncertain. This CDR3 has 14 amino acids. Per the germline V gene, CDR1 is SEHNR and CDR2 is FQNEAQ (reference sequence). V was trimmed by 1 base and J by 3 bases, leaving 9 bases between them. The CDR3 sequence: CASSLGSKKETQYF. In nucleotides, the CDR3 is TGTGCCAGCAGCTTAGGGTCCAAGAAAGAGACCCAGTACTTC.

V usage is TRBV4-1 and J usage is TRBJ1-1, with no clear D. This CDR3 is built from 14 residues. Germline V gene lookup returns CDR1 MGHRA and CDR2 YSYEKL. V shed 0 bases and J shed 1 base, with 6 bases lying between them. The CDR3 sequence is CASSQDYGNTEAFF. The DNA of the CDR3 is TGCGCCAGCAGCCAAGACTATGGGAACACTGAAGCTTTCTTT.

This clonotype has ten or more counts. The chain has TRBV30 and TRBJ1-6; 9 bases align to TRBD1. The CDR3 totals 13 residues. V gave up 3 bases and J gave up 7 bases; unmatched junction bases: 1. In germline, CDR1 is GTSNPN, CDR2 SVGIG (reference sequence). CDR3 region: CAWSGTGNSPLHF. In nucleotides, the CDR3 is TGTGCCTGGAGCGGGACAGGGAATTCACCCCTCCACTTT. Together with reference TRBV30 and TRBJ1-6, the CDR3 gives the full variable domain: SQTIHQWPATLVQPVGSPLSLECTVEGTSNPNLYWYRQAAGRGLQLLFYSVGIGQISSEVPQNLSASRPQDRQFILSSKKLLLSDSGFYLCAWSGTGNSPLHFGNGTRLTVT.

On this clonotype: It may be a read error: a sequence one base away is much more abundant. It is likely a read error, because the conserved phenylalanine at the end of the CDR3 is missing. This sequence joins TRBV19 and TRBJ2-1, with 10 bases fitting TRBD2. Per the germline V gene, CDR1 is LNHDA and CDR2 is SQIVND (reference sequence). The CDR3 covers 16 residues. Germline trimming cut 3 bases from V and 6 bases from J; bases unmatched to any gene: 8. In DNA, the CDR3 is TGTGCCAGTAGTATGAGTCTAGCGGGAGCGCTCAATGAGCAGTTCTCC. It yields the protein CASSMSLAGALNEQFS.

Concerning this clonotype: With a much larger clone just one base away, this may be a read error. The gene calls are TRBV5-1 and TRBJ2-7; the D is unclear. The CDR3 runs to 13 residues. Germline V gene lookup returns CDR1 SGHRS and CDR2 YFSETQ. CDR3 in DNA: TGCGCCAGCAGCTTGGACCCCGTCTACGACCAGTACTTC. The encoded protein is CASSLDPVYDQYF.

V and J are TRBV20-1 and TRBJ1-5; D remains ambiguous. Germline V gene data show CDR1 as DFQATT and CDR2 as SNEGSKA (reference sequence). The CDR3 sequence is 16 residues long. Trimming cost V 5 bases and J 7 bases, with 24 bases left between them. The CDR3 is CSAEGDGAYNEQPQHF. The CDR3 coding sequence is TGCAGTGCTGAAGGAGACGGCGCCTACAATGAGCAGCCCCAGCATTTT.

The chain carries TRBV6-6 and TRBJ1-1; D is possibly TRBD1 (5 bases). Germline V lookup: CDR1 MNHNY, CDR2 SVGAGI (reference sequence). V was trimmed by 0 bases and J by 1 base, leaving 9 bases between them. This CDR3 region has 15 residues. The CDR3: CASSYSQGWNTEAFF. CDR3 coding DNA: TGTGCCAGCAGTTACTCGCAGGGCTGGAACACTGAAGCTTTCTTT.

This clonotype has at least ten counts. The chain joins TRBV7-2 to TRBJ1-6; 9 positions agree with TRBD1. The germline gives CDR1 SGHTA, CDR2 FQGNSA. V was clipped by 4 bases and J by 7 bases; unmatched bases: 2. The CDR3 is made up of 14 amino acids. The chain's CDR3 is CASSSGTGNSPLHF. In nucleotides, the CDR3 is TGTGCCAGCAGCTCCGGGACAGGGAATTCACCCCTCCACTTT.

The chain has TRBV29-1 and TRBJ2-3; D is perhaps TRBD2 (7 bases). The CDR3 runs 12 residues. Germline V gene sequence: CDR1 SQVTM, CDR2 ANQGSEA. V gave up 6 bases and J gave up 4 bases, with 11 bases separating them. The chain's CDR3 is CSVGGGSDTQYF. The CDR3 coding sequence is TGCAGCGTAGGGGGGGGTTCAGATACGCAGTATTTT.

This chain connects TRBV20-1 to TRBJ2-1; D is possibly TRBD2 (5 bases). The germline gives CDR1 DFQATT, CDR2 SNEGSKA (reference sequence). V was shortened by 2 bases and J by 3 bases, with 14 bases between the two germline ends. The length of the CDR3 is 15 residues. The CDR3 nucleotides are TGCAGTGCTAGAACCAGCGGAGATTACTACAATGAGCAGTTCTTC. Amino acid sequence: CSARTSGDYYNEQFF.

The V and J genes are TRBV2 and TRBJ2-3, with D perhaps matching TRBD1 (5 bases). The germline V and J ends were trimmed by 11 bases and 12 bases, with 24 bases remaining between them. CDR1 and CDR2 from the germline V gene are SNHLY and FYNNEI. This CDR3 has 13 residues. For the CDR3, the DNA is TGTGCCGGCGGTGGGCAGCGTGGGGCTGCACAGTATTTT. Its protein is CAGGGQRGAAQYF.

The CDR3 reads CASSYLKPGLAGFRELFF. CDR3 nucleotides: TGTGCCAGCAGTTACTTAAAACCGGGACTAGCGGGATTTAGGGAGCTGTTTTTT. The chain joins TRBV6-5 to TRBJ2-2; 13 positions match TRBD2. Germline CDR1 and CDR2: MNHEY and SVGAGI. The CDR3 is 18 residues long. The ends lost 1 base at V and 9 bases at J; junction bases unmatched: 11.

This clonotype appeared a few times. This chain uses TRBV7-9 with TRBJ2-1; D is ambiguous. The germline V gene has CDR1 SEHNR and CDR2 FQNEAQ (reference sequence). The CDR3 has 13 amino acids. V was trimmed by 3 bases and J by 5 bases, leaving 8 bases between them. The CDR3 DNA is TGTGCCAGCAGCTTGGACGGAGACAATGAGCAGTTCTTC. This translates into CASSLDGDNEQFF.

In this sample, this clonotype turned up many times. The chain carries TRBV4-2 and TRBJ2-6; TRBD1 aligns across 7 bases. Germline V gives CDR1 LGHNA, CDR2 YNFKEQ. V dropped 0 bases and J dropped 4; count of bases not matched to a gene: 6. CDR3 length: 17 amino acids. The DNA of the CDR3 is TGTGCCAGCAGCCAAGAGCCTGACAGGGCAGGGGCCAACGTCCTGACTTTC. This encodes CASSQEPDRAGANVLTF.

On this clonotype: A much larger clonotype is one base distant, so this may be a read error. The chain couples TRBV6-2 or TRBV6-3 to TRBJ2-7; D tentatively reads TRBD1 or TRBD2 (5 bases each). V was trimmed by 6 bases and J by 0 bases, leaving 15 bases between them. Germline CDR1 reads MNHEY; CDR2 reads SVGEGT. There are 15 residues in the CDR3. Written as DNA, the CDR3 is TGTGCCAGCAGAAAGGCAGGGAGCATCTCCTACGAGCAGTACTTC. It yields the protein CASRKAGSISYEQYF.

CDR3 loop: CASSPQQAVVVGQYF. CDR3 nucleotides: TGTGCCAGCAGCCCACAACAGGCTGTTGTAGTAGGGCAGTACTTC. This chain joins TRBV5-6 and TRBJ2-7; tentatively, D is TRBD1 (5 bases). Per germline, CDR1 SGHDT and CDR2 YYEEEE. The CDR3 totals 15 residues. V shed 4 bases and J shed 9 bases, with 23 bases lying between them.

This clonotype was picked up many times. A much larger clone differs from this one at a single base, so this may be a read error. V is TRBV7-2 and J is TRBJ2-5; D is perhaps TRBD1 or TRBD2 (5 bases each). The CDR3 is made up of 15 amino acids. CDR1 is SGHTA, CDR2 FQGNSA, per germline. CDR3 protein: CASSLGPGGGQTQHF. The CDR3 nucleotides are TGTGCCAGCAGCTTAGGGCCTGGGGGTGGGCAGACCCAGCACTTC. Looking up the rest from reference TRBV7-2 and TRBJ2-5 gives the full variable domain: GAGVSQSPSNKVTEKGKDVELRCDPISGHTALYWYRQSLGQGLEFLIYFQGNSAPDKSGLPSDRFSAERTGGSVSTLTIQRTQQEDSAVYLCASSLGPGGGQTQHFGPGTRLLVL.

This chain joins TRBV25-1 and TRBJ2-3; D possibly corresponds to TRBD2 (6 bases). CDR3 length equals 14 residues. Germline V gives CDR1 MGHDK, CDR2 SYGVNS. The CDR3 DNA reads TGTGCTAGAGGTGGAGGCAGCGGGACAGATACGCAGTATTTT. Protein: CARGGGSGTDTQYF.

V and J are TRBV29-1 and TRBJ2-7; 8 nucleotides agree with TRBD1. This CDR3 region has 11 residues. Germline V gene sequence: CDR1 SQVTM, CDR2 ANQGSEA. Written as DNA, the CDR3 is TGCAGTGCGGGACAGGCCTACGAGCAGTACTTC. Translating it yields CSAGQAYEQYF.

This clonotype was picked up many times. The rearrangement links TRBV11-2 to TRBJ2-2; 7 bases line up with TRBD2. V shed 5 bases, J shed 8 bases, and the junction held 14 bases outside the gene matches. Germline values: CDR1 SGHAT, CDR2 FQNNGV. CDR3 length equals 16 residues. The CDR3 loop is CASSVGLDARVGELFF. The CDR3 coding sequence is TGTGCCAGCAGCGTCGGACTAGACGCGAGGGTAGGGGAGCTGTTTTTT.

This clonotype was seen repeatedly, ten times or more. This rearrangement joins TRBV11-2 to TRBJ1-3, with D perhaps TRBD1 (6 bases). CDR3 size: 16 residues. In germline, CDR1 is SGHAT, CDR2 FQNNGV. Trimming pared 0 bases from V and 0 bases from J, leaving 9 bases between. CDR3 residues: CASSLEYRASGNTIYF. The DNA of the CDR3 is TGTGCCAGCAGCTTAGAGTACAGGGCCTCTGGAAACACCATATATTTT.

This clonotype was recorded at least ten times. This chain connects TRBV11-2 to TRBJ2-1; tentative D call: TRBD2 (6 bases). Germline V gene sequence: CDR1 SGHAT, CDR2 FQNNGV. This CDR3 has 15 amino acids. The V and J ends lost 4 bases and 1 base respectively, with 11 bases between them. CDR3 nucleotides: TGTGCCAGCAGCTCCAGAGGACTATCCTACAATGAGCAGTTCTTC. Its translation: CASSSRGLSYNEQFF.

As regards this clonotype: In this CDR3 the conserved last residue, phenylalanine or tryptophan, is missing, so a read error is likely. The DNA is omitted, as the CDR3 cannot be located on it reliably, and the CDR3 follows TCRdb's listing. The V gene is TRBV9, the J gene TRBJ1-2; the D call of TRBD1 is as the table states it, not checked on the DNA. The CDR3 has 16 amino acids, counting both end residues. Per the germline V gene, CDR1 is SGDLS and CDR2 is YYNGEE. CDR3 residues: CASSDPQGEGTMATQS.

This clonotype was recorded at least ten times. The J gene is TRBJ2-5, the V gene TRBV3-1; 7 nucleotides line up with TRBD2. This CDR3 comprises 15 residues. Germline loops: CDR1 LGHDT, CDR2 YNNKEL (reference sequence). V lost 9 bases and J lost 5; bases outside the gene matches: 15. CDR3 in amino acids: CASQREAGALETQYF. The CDR3 DNA sequence: TGTGCCAGTCAAAGAGAGGCGGGAGCTTTGGAGACCCAGTACTTC.

This clonotype was observed a few times. A read error may produce the germline difference seen at one junction end. The chain recombines TRBV30 with TRBJ2-1, with D perhaps TRBD2 (6 bases). In germline, CDR1 is GTSNPN, CDR2 SVGIG (reference sequence). CDR3 size: 15 residues. CDR3 coding DNA: TGTGCCTGGACCCACGGGCGGGATGGGTACAGTGAGCAGTTCTTC. The encoded protein is CAWTHGRDGYSEQFF. The full variable domain, rest sourced from reference TRBV30 and TRBJ2-1, is SQTIHQWPATLVQPVGSPLSLECTVEGTSNPNLYWYRQAAGRGLQLLFYSVGIGQISSEVPQNLSASRPQDRQFILSSKKLLLSDSGFYLCAWTHGRDGYSEQFFGPGTRLTVL.

This clonotype was detected once. Germline is not matched at one junction end, which may reflect a read error. The chain recombines TRBV7-2 with TRBJ2-7; TRBD1 aligns across 10 bases. The CDR3 length is 15 residues. Germline lookup yields CDR1 SGHTA and CDR2 FQGNSA. The CDR3 DNA reads TGCGTCAGCAGCTTTGGGACAGGGGACTTCTACGGGCAGTACTTC. Translated, it gives CVSSFGTGDFYGQYF. Full variable domain (rest looked up from reference TRBV7-2 and TRBJ2-7): GAGVSQSPSNKVTEKGKDVELRCDPISGHTALYWYRQSLGQGLEFLIYFQGNSAPDKSGLPSDRFSAERTGGSVSTLTIQRTQQEDSAVYLCVSSFGTGDFYGQYFGPGTRLTVT.

This clonotype was found many times. The chain uses TRBV25-1 and TRBJ2-2; TRBD2 aligns across 10 bases. Germline CDR1 reads MGHDK; CDR2 reads SYGVNS. The CDR3 is 16 residues long. J gave up 7 bases and V 4 bases, and 9 bases lay outside the gene matches. In DNA form, the CDR3 reads TGTGCCAGCAGTGGAGGAGCGGGAGGGCCAAGCGGGGAGCTGTTTTTT. This codes for CASSGGAGGPSGELFF.